These 31 T cell receptor beta chains were sequenced from one sample in a study of spatial heterogeneity in lung cancer. TCRdb recomputed calls from the 5' RACE reads with MiXCR, one row per CDR3 protein. This table holds more than 30,000 distinct CDR3 sequences, 5.2% found once. Time point indicated: sample taken at primary tumor resection. Sequences were derived from PBMCs, sampled at surgery. Every receptor here comes from a female donor with early-stage non-small cell lung cancer.

This clonotype was picked up a small number of times. The genes are TRBV20-1 and TRBJ1-1, with unresolved D. V was pared by 3 bases and J by 1 base, with 12 bases between. Per the germline V gene, CDR1 is DFQATT and CDR2 is SNEGSKA (reference sequence). CDR3 length: 14 amino acids. The CDR3 DNA follows: TGCAGTGCTAGGAGGCCGGGCAGGAACACTGAAGCTTTCTTT. Its translation: CSARRPGRNTEAFF.

The chain is built from TRBV23-1 and TRBJ1-1; D uncertain. TRBV23-1 qualifies as an ORF whose function is uncertain. This CDR3 comprises 8 residues. V lost 3 bases and J 11 bases, leaving 1 base between the germline ends. CDR3 in amino acids: CASSHAFF. CDR3 DNA: TGCGCCAGCAGTCACGCTTTCTTT.

This clonotype was observed many times. The V and J genes are TRBV9 and TRBJ1-2; maybe TRBD1 (6 bases). From germline, CDR1 is SGDLS and CDR2 YYNGEE. The CDR3 contains 14 residues. V was shortened by 4 bases and J by 6 bases, with 16 bases between the two germline ends. The CDR3 bases are TGTGCCAGCAGCCAAGGGGGGGCAAGTCATGGCTACACCTTC. Translated: CASSQGGASHGYTF.

This clonotype was counted ten times or more. The chain joins TRBV7-9 to TRBJ2-1, with TRBD2 identical over 7 bases. Germline V gene data show CDR1 as SEHNR and CDR2 as FQNEAQ (reference sequence). This CDR3 is 14 amino acids long. V shed 4 bases, J shed 7 bases, and the junction held 7 bases outside the gene matches. In nucleotides, the CDR3 is TGTGCCAGCAGCTCAGCGGGGACGGGGAATGAGCAGTTCTTC. It encodes CASSSAGTGNEQFF.

This clonotype has ten or more counts. The V call is TRBV12-3 or TRBV12-4, the J call TRBJ1-4; D is undetermined. This CDR3 is 12 amino acids long. The ends were cut back, 1 base at V and 12 bases at J, with 9 bases in the middle. CDR3 in DNA: TGTGCCAGCAGTTTAGTCGGTACAGAACTGTTTTTT. Protein product: CASSLVGTELFF.

This clonotype was seen many times. The chain recombines TRBV7-2 with TRBJ1-1; D possibly corresponds to TRBD1 (5 bases). Germline V gene data show CDR1 as SGHTA and CDR2 as FQGNSA. V was shortened by 2 bases and J by 1 base, with 11 bases between the two germline ends. The CDR3 is 15 amino acids. CDR3 loop: CASSLSSTANTEAFF. The CDR3 bases are TGTGCCAGCAGCTTAAGTTCGACAGCGAACACTGAAGCTTTCTTT.

The CDR3 nucleotides are TGTGCCAGCAGTGCCAGGTGGAGCTCCTATAATTCACCCCTCCACTTT. Protein: CASSARWSSYNSPLHF. The V and J genes are TRBV25-1 and TRBJ1-6; D gene uncertain. V was trimmed by 4 bases and J by 0 bases, leaving 10 bases between them. Germline V CDR1 and CDR2: MGHDK, SYGVNS. CDR3 length equals 16 residues.

This clonotype appeared many times. The chain links TRBV7-2 to TRBJ2-1; 9 bases agree with TRBD2. The CDR3 sequence is 16 residues long. Unmatched junction bases numbered 9, after V lost 5 bases and J lost 4 bases. The germline V gene encodes CDR1 SGHTA and CDR2 FQGNSA. In DNA form, the CDR3 reads TGTGCCAGCAGCCTCCTGGCGGGGGGGCCGTACAATGAGCAGTTCTTC. Protein: CASSLLAGGPYNEQFF.

This clonotype was seen a handful of times. V and J are TRBV19 and TRBJ2-2; D possibly corresponds to TRBD1 (6 bases). Germline assignment: CDR1 LNHDA and CDR2 SQIVND (reference sequence). The V end was cut by 7 bases, the J end by 5 bases, with 17 bases between. The CDR3 is 15 amino acids. CDR3 loop: CASTSMGALTGELFF. The CDR3 nucleotides read TGTGCCAGTACCTCGATGGGGGCACTTACCGGGGAGCTGTTTTTT.

This clonotype was seen once. A clone one base away is much larger, so this may be a read error. The chain carries TRBV11-1 and TRBJ1-2, with D tentatively TRBD1 (6 bases). Looked up from germline, CDR1 is SGHAT and CDR2 is FQDESV (reference sequence). The CDR3 spans 13 residues. CDR3 residues: CVSSLRTASGYTF. As DNA, the CDR3 is TGTGTCAGCAGCCTCAGGACAGCCTCTGGCTACACCTTC.

This clonotype has ten or more counts. CDR3 nucleotide sequence: TGTGCCAGCAGCTCTTCCTCCGGGAGACAGGGCAGGAGCAATCAGCCCCAGCATTTT. Protein product: CASSSSSGRQGRSNQPQHF. V usage is TRBV12-3 or TRBV12-4 and J usage is TRBJ1-5; 7 bases fit TRBD1. V lost 6 bases to trimming and J lost 1 base; unmatched junction nucleotides: 18. The CDR3 consists of 19 residues.

This clonotype is medium-sized in the sample. The rearrangement joins TRBV12-3 or TRBV12-4 to TRBJ2-3; D remains ambiguous. CDR3 size: 14 residues. The V and J ends lost 2 bases and 2 bases respectively, with 8 bases between them. The CDR3 coding sequence is TGTGCCAGCAGTTTAACCACGACCACAGATACGCAGTATTTT. This translates into CASSLTTTTDTQYF.

V usage is TRBV7-8 and J usage is TRBJ2-7; D remains unclear. Germline CDR1 SGHVS, CDR2 FQNEAQ. The CDR3 loop spans 14 amino acids. Trimming left V 0 bases short and J 2 bases short, with 8 bases between. CDR3 loop: CASSLAVKAYEQYF. The DNA for the CDR3 is TGTGCCAGCAGCTTAGCGGTAAAGGCCTACGAGCAGTACTTC.

The chain has TRBV5-1 and TRBJ2-1; the D is unclear. The V end was cut by 0 bases, the J end by 4 bases, with 8 bases between. Germline lookup yields CDR1 SGHRS and CDR2 YFSETQ. The CDR3 extends over 14 amino acids. CDR3 in DNA: TGCGCCAGCAGCTTGGCCGCCGATTACAATGAGCAGTTCTTC. This encodes CASSLAADYNEQFF.

This clonotype has more than one count but fewer than ten. CDR3 residues: CSARSGGITDTQYF. CDR3 sequence (DNA): TGCAGTGCTAGGAGCGGGGGGATCACAGATACGCAGTATTTT. V gene TRBV20-1 combines with J gene TRBJ2-3; 9 nucleotides agree with TRBD2. The junction had 3 bases not matched to a gene; V was cut back by 3 bases and J by 2 bases. Germline V CDR1 and CDR2: DFQATT, SNEGSKA (reference sequence). This CDR3 comprises 14 residues.

This clonotype was seen a few times. The rearrangement joins TRBV6-4 to TRBJ2-1; TRBD2 matches 11 bases. The CDR3 contains 15 residues. The V gene's germline CDR1 is MRHNA and CDR2 SNTAGT. J gave up 7 bases and V 8 bases, and 10 bases lay outside the gene matches. DNA of the CDR3: TGTGCCAGCGGAGAGCTAGCGGGGGGCCGAAATGAGCAGTTCTTC. This sequence encodes CASGELAGGRNEQFF.

The sample holds many counts of this clonotype. The chain joins TRBV18 to TRBJ2-2; 7 bases are a match to TRBD1. This CDR3 has 15 amino acids. Trimming at V came to 6 bases and at J to 4 bases, leaving 8 bases not matched to a gene. Germline V CDR1 and CDR2: KGHSH, LQKENI. The CDR3 DNA reads as TGTGCCAGCTCCCTCCGAGGGGACAGCACCGGGGAGCTGTTTTTT. Translation: CASSLRGDSTGELFF.

This clonotype showed up many times. The chain recombines TRBV20-1 with TRBJ2-7, with a weak D call TRBD2 (5 bases). V was cut by 5 bases and J by 5 bases, with 10 bases left in between. The length of the CDR3 is 11 residues. In germline, CDR1 is DFQATT, CDR2 SNEGSKA (reference sequence). CDR3 protein: CSAPGLDEQYF. In DNA, the CDR3 is TGCAGTGCTCCTGGACTCGACGAGCAGTACTTC.

There are a few counts of this clonotype. At one end the junction does not follow the germline gene, possibly because of a read error. This chain links TRBV28 with TRBJ1-6; D gene uncertain. From germline, CDR1 is MDHEN and CDR2 SYDVKM. The CDR3 consists of 15 residues. In nucleotides, the CDR3 is TGCGCCAGCAGTTATCGAGGATCAGCAAATTCACCCCTCCACTTT. This codes for CASSYRGSANSPLHF.

The rearrangement uses TRBV20-1 and TRBJ2-4; 12 nucleotides line up with TRBD2. Germline-derived CDR1 and CDR2 are DFQATT and SNEGSKA (reference sequence). V was pared by 1 base and J by 6 bases, with 1 base of the junction left unmatched. The CDR3 consists of 14 residues. CDR3 coding DNA: TGCAGTGCTAGAGGGACTAGCGGGGTAAACATTCAGTACTTC. Protein product: CSARGTSGVNIQYF.

This clonotype came up a few times. The chain joins TRBV10-3 to TRBJ2-3; 8 bases line up with TRBD2. Trimming cost V 10 bases and J 1 base; bases outside gene matches: 10. The germline V gene has CDR1 ENHRY and CDR2 SYGVKD. This CDR3 region has 15 residues. CDR3 coding DNA: TGTGCCACTCTGGAAGGACTAGCTGGCACAGATACGCAGTATTTT. Protein: CATLEGLAGTDTQYF.

This sequence joins TRBV2 and TRBJ2-2; D is unclear. CDR1 is SNHLY and CDR2 is FYNNEI in the germline V gene. The CDR3 is made up of 14 amino acids. Trimming removed 4 bases at V and 3 bases at J, with 9 bases between. As DNA, the CDR3 is TGTGCCAGCAGTGCCCAAGGGTACACCGGGGAGCTGTTTTTT. Translated: CASSAQGYTGELFF. Full variable domain (remainder filled in from reference TRBV2 and TRBJ2-2): EPEVTQTPSHQVTQMGQEVILRCVPISNHLYFYWYRQILGQKVEFLVSFYNNEISEKSEIFDDQFSVERPDGSNFTLKIRSTKLEDSAMYFCASSAQGYTGELFFGEGSRLTVL.

This clonotype was detected many times. The chain couples TRBV5-1 to TRBJ2-3; tentatively, D is TRBD2 (5 bases). V gave up 1 base and J gave up 1 base, with 10 bases separating them. Looked up from germline, CDR1 is SGHRS and CDR2 is YFSETQ. This CDR3 is built from 15 residues. The CDR3 reads CASSLLRAGTDTQYF. DNA of the CDR3: TGCGCCAGCAGCTTGCTGAGGGCAGGCACAGATACGCAGTATTTT.

This clonotype showed up just a few times. The chain combines TRBV3-1 with TRBJ2-1, with D hard to call. V was cut by 0 bases and J by 6 bases, with 9 bases left in between. The CDR3 extends over 14 amino acids. Germline lookup yields CDR1 LGHDT and CDR2 YNNKEL (reference sequence). The CDR3 protein is CASSQDVVANEQFF. Here the CDR3 DNA reads TGTGCCAGCAGCCAAGATGTAGTAGCCAATGAGCAGTTCTTC.

This clonotype was seen at least ten times. The CDR3 sequence: CASSLADRANYGYTF. DNA for the CDR3: TGCGCCAGCAGCTTGGCCGACAGAGCTAACTATGGCTACACCTTC. The chain links TRBV5-1 to TRBJ1-2, with a possible D match to TRBD1 (5 bases). V shed 0 bases and J shed 0 bases, with 9 bases lying between them. The germline V gene encodes CDR1 SGHRS and CDR2 YFSETQ. The CDR3 is 15 amino acids.

This clonotype was picked up many times. The chain employs TRBV20-1 and TRBJ1-2; D may be TRBD1 (5 bases). The CDR3 contains 14 residues. Between the trimmed V and J ends, which lost 5 bases and 3 bases, there was a span of 16 bases. The V gene's germline CDR1 is DFQATT and CDR2 SNEGSKA (reference sequence). The CDR3 here is CSALGRGKDYGYTF. The CDR3 DNA sequence: TGCAGTGCTCTGGGAAGGGGAAAGGACTATGGCTACACCTTC.

In its sample, this clonotype was seen many times. V and J are TRBV24-1 and TRBJ2-3, with no clear D. V lost 4 bases, J lost 4 bases, and 11 bases lay in between. Germline-derived CDR1 and CDR2 are KGHDR and SFDVKD. The CDR3 has 14 amino acids. Written as DNA, the CDR3 is TGTGCCACCAGTGAACCCACCCCGCCAGATACGCAGTATTTT. It codes for CATSEPTPPDTQYF.

This clonotype appeared a few times. The J gene is TRBJ2-3, the V gene TRBV5-1, with D perhaps TRBD2 (5 bases). From germline, CDR1 is SGHRS and CDR2 YFSETQ. Trimming removed 1 base from V and 1 base from J, with 10 bases in between. This CDR3 comprises 15 residues. The CDR3 spells CASSLRGQGTDTQYF. CDR3 DNA: TGCGCCAGCAGCTTGAGAGGGCAGGGCACAGATACGCAGTATTTT. The whole variable domain, filled in from reference TRBV5-1 and TRBJ2-3, reads KAGVTQTPRYLIKTRGQQVTLSCSPISGHRSVSWYQQTPGQGLQFLFEYFSETQRNKGNFPGRFSGRQFSNSRSEMNVSTLELGDSALYLCASSLRGQGTDTQYFGPGTRLTVL.

This clonotype was detected only a few times. The chain is built from TRBV7-2 and TRBJ1-4; no clear D gene. The CDR3 has 14 residues. V lost 1 base to trimming and J lost 4 bases, with 7 bases between them. The germline gives CDR1 SGHTA, CDR2 FQGNSA. The CDR3 coding sequence is TGTGCCAGCAGCTTAGATTGGATTAATGAAAAACTGTTTTTT. Its protein is CASSLDWINEKLFF.

This clonotype was seen repeatedly, ten times or more. The chain joins TRBV13 to TRBJ2-7; D uncertain. The CDR3 has 13 residues. Germline V gene lookup returns CDR1 PRHDT and CDR2 FYEKMQ (reference sequence). Trimming cost V 5 bases and J 7 bases, with 15 bases left between them. For the CDR3, the DNA is TGTGCCAGCAGCGATAGTGATCCCAAGGAGCAGTACTTC. This translates into CASSDSDPKEQYF.

This clonotype was observed at least ten times. V is TRBV2 and J is TRBJ2-5, with 9 bases matching TRBD2. V lost 2 bases, J lost 6 bases, and 10 bases stayed unmatched. Germline CDR1 and CDR2: SNHLY and FYNNEI. The CDR3 is 16 residues long. DNA for the CDR3: TGTGCCAGCAGTGAACCCGCTAGCGGGGATGGAAAGACCCAGTACTTC. Translating it yields CASSEPASGDGKTQYF.